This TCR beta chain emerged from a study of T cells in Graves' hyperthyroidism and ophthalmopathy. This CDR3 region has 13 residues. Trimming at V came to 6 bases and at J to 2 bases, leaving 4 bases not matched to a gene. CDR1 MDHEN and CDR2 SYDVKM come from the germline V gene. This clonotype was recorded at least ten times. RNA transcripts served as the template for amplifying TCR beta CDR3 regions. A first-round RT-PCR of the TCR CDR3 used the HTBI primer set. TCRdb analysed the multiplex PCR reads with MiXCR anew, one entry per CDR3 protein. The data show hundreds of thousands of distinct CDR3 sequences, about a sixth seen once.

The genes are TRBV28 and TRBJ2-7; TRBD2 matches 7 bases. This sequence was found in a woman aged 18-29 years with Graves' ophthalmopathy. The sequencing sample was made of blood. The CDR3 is CASRWEGTYEQYF. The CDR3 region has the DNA TGTGCCAGCAGATGGGAGGGAACCTACGAGCAGTACTTC.